Listed below are T cell receptor beta chains from one sample, sequenced in a study of shared clonotypes between healthy human individuals. Clones were sequenced by immunoSEQ multiplex PCR, and TCRdb holds only the in-frame ones, with some missing. Here the sample spans about 2.4 million clones, roughly nine tenths being singletons. What was sequenced was naive CD4+ T cells sorted from blood. All receptors come from a man between 18 and 35 years old in good health. Each CDR3 is given without its conserved first and last residue. Fields, in order: J gene, D gene, V gene, CDR3 length, CDR3 protein. A D gene is named only where the DNA matches it firmly.

>TRBJ2-7|TRBD2|TRBV4-3|13
ASSLAASGSYEQY
>TRBJ1-2|.|TRBV19|10
ASSIGGDGYT
>TRBJ1-2|.|TRBV18|10
ASSWWGSGYT
>TRBJ2-2|.|TRBV4-1|15
ASSPPLRGQNTGELF
>TRBJ2-7|TRBD2|TRBV7-2|13
ASNPSGNPSYEQY
>TRBJ2-5|.|TRBV30|14
AWSVPGRPGQETQY
>TRBJ1-1|TRBD1|TRBV28|9
ASSGGPEAF
>TRBJ2-3|.|TRBV5-5|13
ASSLSTVPTDTQY
>TRBJ2-2|TRBD1|TRBV11-3|14
ASSYDRGLGAGELF
>TRBJ1-1|TRBD1|TRBV6-6|10
ASSLVGTVAF
>TRBJ2-6|.|TRBV5-1|15
ASSSPQPAQGANVLT
>TRBJ2-2|.|TRBV10-3|12
AIMGPANTGELF
>TRBJ1-4|.|TRBV4-1|12
ASSRQAANEKLF
>TRBJ2-5|.|TRBV5-4|12
ASSSTGFRETQY
>TRBJ2-7|TRBD2|TRBV7-2|16
ASSLGPGGSGRATEQY
>TRBJ2-5|TRBD2|TRBV2|12
ASRAGTNQETQY
>TRBJ1-1|.|TRBV30|12
AWEGGGPWTEAF
>TRBJ2-7|TRBD2|TRBV9|13
ASSVGSGGNYEQY
>TRBJ2-7|TRBD1|TRBV10-3|11
AISGDSPYEQY
>TRBJ1-2|TRBD1|TRBV27|16
ASSLYGGGTGGNYGYT
>TRBJ1-5|TRBD1|TRBV19|14
ASSGLGQGWNQPQH
>TRBJ2-7|TRBD1|TRBV5-6|15
ASSFMSGGRGSYEQY
>TRBJ2-5|.|TRBV5-1|14
ASSLRSAEKGETQY
>TRBJ1-6|.|TRBV6-6|12
ASRTGSFNSPLH
>TRBJ2-7|TRBD1|TRBV6-1|12
ASTPGQGAYEQY